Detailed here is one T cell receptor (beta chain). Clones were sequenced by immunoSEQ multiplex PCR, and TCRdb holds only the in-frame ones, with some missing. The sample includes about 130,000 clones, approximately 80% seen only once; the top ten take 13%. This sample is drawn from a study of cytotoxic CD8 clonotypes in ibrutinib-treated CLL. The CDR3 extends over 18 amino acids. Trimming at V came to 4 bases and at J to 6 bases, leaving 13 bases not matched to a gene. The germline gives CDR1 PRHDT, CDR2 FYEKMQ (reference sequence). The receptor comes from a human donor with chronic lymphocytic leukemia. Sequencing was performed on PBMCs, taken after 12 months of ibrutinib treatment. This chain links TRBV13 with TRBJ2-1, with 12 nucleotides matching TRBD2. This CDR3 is CASSSQFLTSGSSNEQFF. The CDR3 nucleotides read TGTGCCAGCAGCTCCCAATTCCTGACTAGCGGGAGCAGCAATGAGCAGTTCTTC.